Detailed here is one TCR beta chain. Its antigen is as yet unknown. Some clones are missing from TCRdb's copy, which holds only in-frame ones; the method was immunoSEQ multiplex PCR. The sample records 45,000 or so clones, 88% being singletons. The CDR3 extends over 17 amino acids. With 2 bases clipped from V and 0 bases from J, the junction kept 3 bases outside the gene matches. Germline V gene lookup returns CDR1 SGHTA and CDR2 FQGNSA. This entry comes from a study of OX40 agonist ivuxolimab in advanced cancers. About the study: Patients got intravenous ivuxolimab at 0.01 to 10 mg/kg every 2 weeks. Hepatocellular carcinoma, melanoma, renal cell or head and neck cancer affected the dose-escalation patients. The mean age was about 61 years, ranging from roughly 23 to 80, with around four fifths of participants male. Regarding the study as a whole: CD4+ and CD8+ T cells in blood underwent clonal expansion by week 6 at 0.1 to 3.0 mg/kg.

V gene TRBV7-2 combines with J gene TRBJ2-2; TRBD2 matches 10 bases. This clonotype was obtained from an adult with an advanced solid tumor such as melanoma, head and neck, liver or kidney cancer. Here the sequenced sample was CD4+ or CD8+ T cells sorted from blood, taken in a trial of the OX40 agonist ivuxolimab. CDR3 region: CASSLTSGDANTGELFF. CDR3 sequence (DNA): TGTGCCAGCAGCTTAACTAGCGGGGATGCGAACACCGGGGAGCTGTTTTTT.